Below are 22 T cell receptor beta chains sequenced from a single sample in a study of control samples from healthy donors and cancer patients. Clones were sequenced by immunoSEQ multiplex PCR, and TCRdb holds only the in-frame ones, with some missing. Of about 150,000 clones listed, just under 95% are singletons. Sample: PBMCs. The receptors come from a man aged 55 to 69 with colorectal cancer.

The V and J genes are TRBV5-1 and TRBJ1-3; D unresolved. Germline-derived CDR1 and CDR2 are SGHRS and YFSETQ. CDR3 length: 17 amino acids. V shed 0 bases and J shed 0 bases, with 13 bases lying between them. CDR3 bases: TGCGCCAGCAGCTTGGGCTGGGGTGAGGGCTCTGGAAACACCATATATTTT. Translating it yields CASSLGWGEGSGNTIYF.

The chain has TRBV7-9 and TRBJ1-2; D may be TRBD1 (5 bases). V lost 5 bases and J 5 bases, leaving 12 bases between the germline ends. This CDR3 region has 13 residues. Germline V gene lookup returns CDR1 SEHNR and CDR2 FQNEAQ (reference sequence). As DNA, the CDR3 is TGTGCCAGCAGCCCTTCTGGGGGTTATGGCTACACCTTC. Amino acids: CASSPSGGYGYTF.

The chain carries TRBV6-5 and TRBJ1-1, with a tentative D call TRBD1 (6 bases). The V end lost 5 bases, the J end lost 7 bases, and 17 bases lay between the germline ends. Germline values: CDR1 MNHEY, CDR2 SVGAGI. This CDR3 is built from 14 residues. The CDR3 DNA is TGTGCCAGCAGTCTGGGAGGGGGGGCTGGTGAAGCTTTCTTT. Protein sequence: CASSLGGGAGEAFF.

The chain joins TRBV27 to TRBJ2-2; no clear D. The CDR3 covers 13 residues. The V gene's germline CDR1 is MNHEY and CDR2 SMNVEV (reference sequence). The germline V and J ends were trimmed by 2 bases and 1 base, with 2 bases remaining between them. Written as DNA, the CDR3 is TGTGCCAGCAGTTTAAAGAACACCGGGGAGCTGTTTTTT. Translated: CASSLKNTGELFF.

The chain employs TRBV7-2 and TRBJ1-5; no firm D call. The V gene lost 6 bases and the J gene lost 0 bases, with 9 bases spanning the gap. CDR3 length: 14 amino acids. Germline V gene sequence: CDR1 SGHTA, CDR2 FQGNSA. This chain's CDR3 is CASSQDGSNQPQHF. CDR3 DNA: TGTGCCAGCAGTCAAGACGGTAGCAATCAGCCCCAGCATTTT. The full variable domain, completed using reference TRBV7-2 and TRBJ1-5, is GAGVSQSPSNKVTEKGKDVELRCDPISGHTALYWYRQSLGQGLEFLIYFQGNSAPDKSGLPSDRFSAERTGGSVSTLTIQRTQQEDSAVYLCASSQDGSNQPQHFGDGTRLSIL.

The chain uses TRBV19 and TRBJ1-4, with TRBD1 identical over 9 bases. This CDR3 spans 15 amino acids. CDR1 and CDR2 (germline): LNHDA, SQIVND (reference sequence). The junction had 11 bases not matched to a gene; V was cut back by 5 bases and J by 10 bases. Written as DNA, the CDR3 is TGTGCCAGTAGTCCCGGACAGGGGCTCGGAGTAAAACTGTTTTTT. Residues: CASSPGQGLGVKLFF.

The chain links TRBV19 to TRBJ1-5; no definite D call. The V gene lost 7 bases and the J gene lost 0 bases, with 16 bases spanning the gap. Germline CDR1 and CDR2: LNHDA and SQIVND (reference sequence). The CDR3 is 16 amino acids. CDR3: CASKVGGSFSNQPQHF. CDR3 bases: TGTGCCAGTAAGGTAGGAGGTTCTTTTAGCAATCAGCCCCAGCATTTT.

The chain has TRBV11-2 and TRBJ2-2, with 7 bases that match TRBD1. The CDR3 is 17 residues long. CDR1 and CDR2 (germline): SGHAT, FQNNGV. Trimming cost V 0 bases and J 6 bases; bases outside gene matches: 10. CDR3 in DNA: TGTGCCAGCAGCTTAGATTTGGGACAGAGGGTTTCCGGGGAGCTGTTTTTT. Protein product: CASSLDLGQRVSGELFF.

The V call is TRBV9, the J call TRBJ1-1, with a possible D match to TRBD1 (6 bases). Germline-derived CDR1 and CDR2 are SGDLS and YYNGEE. The CDR3 contains 13 residues. The V end lost 4 bases, the J end lost 2 bases, and 9 bases lay between the germline ends. CDR3 protein: CASSRTANTEAFF. CDR3 DNA: TGTGCCAGCAGCCGGACAGCAAACACTGAAGCTTTCTTT.

V usage is TRBV7-2 and J usage is TRBJ2-7; 7 positions agree with TRBD1. The CDR3 consists of 14 residues. J gave up 7 bases and V 0 bases, and 6 bases lay outside the gene matches. Per the germline V gene, CDR1 is SGHTA and CDR2 is FQGNSA. CDR3 DNA sequence: TGTGCCAGCAGCTTAGCCCAGGGACAGCAAGAGCAGTACTTC. Its protein product is CASSLAQGQQEQYF. The full variable domain, its missing parts supplied by reference TRBV7-2 and TRBJ2-7, is GAGVSQSPSNKVTEKGKDVELRCDPISGHTALYWYRQSLGQGLEFLIYFQGNSAPDKSGLPSDRFSAERTGGSVSTLTIQRTQQEDSAVYLCASSLAQGQQEQYFGPGTRLTVT.

This chain links TRBV19 with TRBJ1-5; D is unresolved. Germline CDR1 and CDR2: LNHDA and SQIVND (reference sequence). The CDR3 loop spans 14 amino acids. Trimming left V 5 bases short and J 3 bases short, with 11 bases between. In DNA form, the CDR3 reads TGTGCCAGTAGTTTGAAGGCGGTCAATCAGCCCCAGCATTTT. Translating gives CASSLKAVNQPQHF.

V usage is TRBV10-2 and J usage is TRBJ2-1, with 11 bases lining up with TRBD2. The trim removed 2 bases at V and 7 bases at J, leaving 4 bases unmatched. CDR1 WSHSY and CDR2 SAAADI come from the germline V gene. The CDR3 runs 15 residues. The CDR3 spells CASSEGVAGGNEQFF. DNA of the CDR3: TGCGCCAGCAGTGAGGGGGTAGCGGGGGGGAATGAGCAGTTCTTC.

This chain links TRBV10-3 with TRBJ2-2, with 12 bases lining up with TRBD1. CDR1 is ENHRY and CDR2 is SYGVKD in the germline V gene. The CDR3 extends over 18 amino acids. The V segment lost 5 bases and the J segment 2 bases; nucleotides outside the gene matches: 9. In DNA form, the CDR3 reads TGTGCCATCAGTCCTCAGGGACAGGGGGCACTTAACACCGGGGAGCTGTTTTTT. Translated: CAISPQGQGALNTGELFF.

CDR3 coding DNA: TGTGCCAGCAAATTCGCCGGGGGTGTCACTGAAGCTTTCTTT. Translated, it gives CASKFAGGVTEAFF. The chain couples TRBV27 to TRBJ1-1, with a weak D call TRBD1 (5 bases). CDR1 is MNHEY and CDR2 is SMNVEV in the germline V gene (reference sequence). CDR3 length equals 14 residues. The V gene lost 7 bases and the J gene lost 4 bases, with 16 bases spanning the gap.

The chain combines TRBV21-1 with TRBJ2-7; whether TRBD1, the table's D call, matches the DNA was not checked. TRBV21-1 is labeled a pseudogene. This CDR3 is 15 amino acids long. CDR3 sequence (DNA): TGTGCCAGCACCTGGGACAAGGAGGTACCCTACGAGCAGTACTTC. It translates to CASTWDKEVPYEQYF.

This chain uses TRBV9 with TRBJ2-7, with a possible D match to TRBD2 (5 bases). The CDR3 is 15 amino acids. The V end was cut by 1 base, the J end by 3 bases, with 14 bases between. Per the germline V gene, CDR1 is SGDLS and CDR2 is YYNGEE. DNA of the CDR3: TGTGCCAGCAGCGTAAATACAGCGGTTTACTACGAGCAGTACTTC. Translated, it gives CASSVNTAVYYEQYF. The full variable domain, completed using reference TRBV9 and TRBJ2-7, is DSGVTQTPKHLITATGQRVTLRCSPRSGDLSVYWYQQSLDQGLQFLIQYYNGEERAKGNILERFSAQQFPDLHSELNLSSLELGDSALYFCASSVNTAVYYEQYFGPGTRLTVT.

This rearrangement joins TRBV7-6 to TRBJ1-1; the D gene is possibly TRBD1 (6 bases). The CDR3 is made up of 16 amino acids. In germline, CDR1 is SGHVS, CDR2 FNYEAQ. Trimming took off 5 bases at V and 1 base at J, with 17 bases between the two ends. The CDR3 DNA follows: TGTGCCAGCAGCCGTAGACCCCGGACAGCGAACACTGAAGCTTTCTTT. As protein: CASSRRPRTANTEAFF.

This chain connects TRBV25-1 to TRBJ1-6; D uncertain. Looked up from germline, CDR1 is MGHDK and CDR2 is SYGVNS. The V end was cut by 4 bases, the J end by 13 bases, with 11 bases between. CDR3 length: 12 amino acids. The CDR3 DNA sequence: TGTGCCAGCAGTGGAATCGCCGGGCCCCTCCACTTT. Protein product: CASSGIAGPLHF.

Note on this clone: At one boundary the junction diverges from the germline segment, which might be a read error. J is TRBJ2-1 and V is TRBV2; unclear D gene. Germline V gene lookup returns CDR1 SNHLY and CDR2 FYNNEI. This CDR3 is 15 amino acids long. In DNA form, the CDR3 reads TGTGCCAGCAGTGACGGGCGCCCTCCCTACACTGAGCAGTTCTTC. This gives the protein CASSDGRPPYTEQFF.

The chain links TRBV30 to TRBJ1-6, with TRBD1 identical over 7 bases. The germline V gene has CDR1 GTSNPN and CDR2 SVGIG (reference sequence). This CDR3 has 13 amino acids. V was pared by 4 bases and J by 12 bases, with 9 bases of the junction left unmatched. DNA of the CDR3: TGTGCCTGGACCAAGGGGGCGGGGATACCCCTCCACTTT. Its translation is CAWTKGAGIPLHF.

The chain is built from TRBV19 and TRBJ2-4; 7 bases fit TRBD1. Trimming removed 0 bases from V and 1 base from J; junction bases left unmatched: 3. There are 16 residues in the CDR3. Germline CDR1 is LNHDA and CDR2 is SQIVND (reference sequence). CDR3: CASSIDTGVAKNIQYF. The DNA of the CDR3 is TGTGCCAGTAGTATAGACACAGGGGTGGCCAAAAACATTCAGTACTTC.

The gene calls are TRBV5-1 and TRBJ1-2, with TRBD1 matching over 10 bases. CDR3 length: 18 amino acids. CDR1 and CDR2 (germline): SGHRS, YFSETQ. The junction had 14 bases not matched to a gene; V was cut back by 0 bases and J by 6 bases. CDR3 region: CASSLEVGQGSPMDGYTF. CDR3 in DNA: TGCGCCAGCAGCTTGGAAGTGGGACAGGGGTCCCCTATGGATGGCTACACCTTC.